A selection of T cell receptor beta chains follows, all from one sample in a study of cytomegalovirus exposure and HLA in healthy donors. The protocol was immunoSEQ multiplex PCR, while the TCRdb copy is restricted to in-frame clones and leaves out a portion. The sample yields about 120,000 clones, 70% to 90% seen once. The specimen was PBMCs. Every receptor here comes from a woman under 30 in good health and CMV-seronegative. CDR3s include the opening cysteine and the closing phenylalanine or tryptophan. The D gene is left open where the match is weak. Expanded clones get a size class; other rows say once, few or many, or leave the size out.

v_gene: TRBV7-9
abundance: NA
j_gene: TRBJ1-2
d_gene: TRBD1
CDR3aa: CASSHQGGLANYGYTF
CDR3nt: TGTGCCAGCAGCCATCAGGGGGGTCTGGCTAACTATGGCTACACCTTC

v_gene: TRBV4-1
abundance: NA
j_gene: TRBJ2-5
d_gene: TRBD2
CDR3aa: CASSQVGGRETQYF
CDR3nt: TGCGCCAGCAGCCAAGTGGGCGGGAGAGAGACCCAGTACTTC

v_gene: TRBV27
abundance: NA
j_gene: TRBJ1-3
d_gene: TRBD1
CDR3aa: CASSLKTGFSGNTIYF
CDR3nt: TGTGCCAGCAGCCTGAAGACAGGGTTCTCTGGAAACACCATATATTTT

v_gene: TRBV2
abundance: once
j_gene: TRBJ1-5
d_gene: TRBD1
CDR3aa: CASSEQGQGAQPQHF
CDR3nt: TGTGCCAGCAGTGAACAAGGACAGGGTGCTCAGCCCCAGCATTTT

v_gene: TRBV6-5
abundance: NA
j_gene: TRBJ2-4
d_gene: TRBD1
CDR3aa: CASSLQGAGNIQYF
CDR3nt: TGTGCCAGCAGCTTACAGGGGGCGGGGAACATTCAGTACTTC

v_gene: TRBV30
abundance: NA
j_gene: TRBJ2-7
d_gene: TRBD2
CDR3aa: CAWAPFRGDSYEQYF
CDR3nt: TGTGCCTGGGCCCCCTTCCGGGGGGATTCCTACGAGCAGTACTTC

v_gene: TRBV27
abundance: NA
j_gene: TRBJ2-1
d_gene: TRBD2
CDR3aa: CASSPTSGPYNEQFF
CDR3nt: TGTGCCAGCAGTCCGACTAGCGGGCCCTACAATGAGCAGTTCTTC

v_gene: TRBV7-9
abundance: NA
j_gene: TRBJ1-1
d_gene: TRBD1
CDR3aa: CASTKTRGQVRNTEAFF
CDR3nt: TGTGCCAGCACCAAAACCAGGGGACAGGTTCGGAACACTGAAGCTTTCTTT

v_gene: TRBV28
abundance: NA
j_gene: TRBJ2-1
d_gene: TRBD1
CDR3aa: CASSSQGAQHNEQFF
CDR3nt: TGTGCCAGCAGTTCCCAGGGGGCGCAACACAATGAGCAGTTCTTC

v_gene: TRBV30
abundance: NA
j_gene: TRBJ1-1
d_gene: NA
CDR3aa: CAWSVGGVAKAFF
CDR3nt: TGTGCCTGGAGTGTAGGAGGGGTCGCGAAAGCTTTCTTT

v_gene: TRBV18
abundance: NA
j_gene: TRBJ2-2
d_gene: NA
CDR3aa: CASSPSQGNTGELFF
CDR3nt: TGTGCCAGCTCACCGTCGCAGGGAAACACCGGGGAGCTGTTTTTT

v_gene: TRBV15
abundance: few
j_gene: TRBJ1-1
d_gene: TRBD1
CDR3aa: CATSTTGDWGNTEAFF
CDR3nt: TGTGCCACCAGCACCACAGGGGATTGGGGGAACACTGAAGCTTTCTTT

v_gene: TRBV5-1
abundance: few
j_gene: TRBJ2-7
d_gene: NA
CDR3aa: CASSPYRASSYEQYF
CDR3nt: TGCGCCAGCAGCCCCTACAGGGCCAGCTCCTACGAGCAGTACTTC

v_gene: TRBV6-5
abundance: NA
j_gene: TRBJ2-3
d_gene: TRBD2
CDR3aa: CASTRGTSGTDTQYF
CDR3nt: TGTGCCAGCACCCGAGGGACTAGCGGCACAGATACGCAGTATTTT

v_gene: TRBV10-1
abundance: NA
j_gene: TRBJ2-3
d_gene: NA
CDR3aa: CASSFTGTTDTQYF
CDR3nt: TGCGCCAGCAGTTTCACAGGAACCACAGATACGCAGTATTTT

v_gene: TRBV5-1
abundance: NA
j_gene: TRBJ1-1
d_gene: NA
CDR3aa: CATTTGMNTEAFF
CDR3nt: TGCGCCACGACGACAGGCATGAACACTGAAGCTTTCTTT

v_gene: TRBV5-4
abundance: NA
j_gene: TRBJ2-7
d_gene: TRBD2
CDR3aa: CASSPQASGSYEQYF
CDR3nt: TGTGCCAGCAGCCCTCAGGCTAGCGGGAGCTACGAGCAGTACTTC

v_gene: TRBV10-3
abundance: NA
j_gene: TRBJ1-1
d_gene: TRBD1
CDR3aa: CAIRGQGGNTEAFF
CDR3nt: TGTGCCATCAGAGGACAGGGTGGGAACACTGAAGCTTTCTTT

v_gene: TRBV7-6
abundance: NA
j_gene: TRBJ1-1
d_gene: NA
CDR3aa: CASSLNQGLNTEAFF
CDR3nt: TGTGCCAGCAGCTTAAACCAGGGATTGAACACTGAAGCTTTCTTT

v_gene: TRBV5-1
abundance: NA
j_gene: TRBJ2-1
d_gene: TRBD1
CDR3aa: CASSFHTGQNNEQFF
CDR3nt: TGCGCCAGCAGCTTCCACACGGGACAGAACAATGAGCAGTTCTTC

v_gene: TRBV1
abundance: NA
j_gene: TRBJ2-1
d_gene: NA
CDR3aa: CTRYYRRDWIYNEQFF
CDR3nt: TGCACCCGTTACTACCGCCGGGACTGGATTTACAATGAGCAGTTCTTC

v_gene: TRBV10-2
abundance: NA
j_gene: TRBJ2-7
d_gene: TRBD1
CDR3aa: CASSDRTGGSYEQYF
CDR3nt: TGCGCCAGCAGTGATAGGACAGGGGGCTCCTACGAGCAGTACTTC

v_gene: TRBV2
abundance: NA
j_gene: TRBJ2-2
d_gene: TRBD2
CDR3aa: CASSELLAGGRANTGELFF
CDR3nt: TGTGCCAGCAGTGAACTGTTAGCGGGGGGGAGAGCGAACACCGGGGAGCTGTTTTTT

v_gene: TRBV5-1
abundance: NA
j_gene: TRBJ2-1
d_gene: TRBD2
CDR3aa: CASSQLTSGRHNEQFF
CDR3nt: TGCGCCAGCAGCCAGCTGACTAGCGGGAGACACAATGAGCAGTTCTTC

v_gene: TRBV21-1
abundance: once
j_gene: TRBJ2-6
d_gene: NA
CDR3aa: CASSKINRPRRMGRLSGANVLTF
CDR3nt: TGTGCCAGCAGCAAAATTAACCGCCCTCGAAGAATGGGCCGCCTGTCTGGGGCCAACGTCCTGACTTTC

v_gene: TRBV9
abundance: NA
j_gene: TRBJ2-7
d_gene: TRBD2
CDR3aa: CASSTASGSVLREQYF
CDR3nt: TGTGCCAGCAGCACTGCTAGCGGGAGTGTTCTTAGGGAGCAGTACTTC

v_gene: TRBV5-1
abundance: NA
j_gene: TRBJ1-2
d_gene: TRBD1
CDR3aa: CASSPGTGASGYTF
CDR3nt: TGCGCCAGCAGCCCCGGGACAGGGGCCAGTGGCTACACCTTC